This T cell receptor beta chain was identified in a study of blood T cell repertoires in COVID-19. Study summary: The United States, Italy and Spain were the sources of the acute and convalescent COVID-19 samples. Sample material is recorded as cDNA or gDNA derived from T cells, B-cell-depleted T cells, or PBMCs.

Participants were placed into cohorts based on the clinical history they reported. In Cohort 3, a recovered donor had either two negative PCRs, clearance, or symptom resolution. The method was immunoSEQ multiplex PCR; TCRdb's version includes in-frame clones alone and lacks a portion of them. Here the sample spans 200,000 to 300,000 clones, about 89% being singletons. CDR1 and CDR2 from the germline V gene are MDHEN and SYDVKM. With 3 bases removed from V and 0 bases from J, the gap between germline ends came to 8 bases. CDR3 length: 14 residues. The sample taken for sequencing was PBMCs or T cells enriched from blood (not recorded which). This chain joins TRBV28 and TRBJ1-1, with D possibly being TRBD1 (5 bases). The source of this sequence is a woman aged 25-40 years who had recovered from COVID-19. This CDR3 reads CASSLTAMNTEAFF. The CDR3 DNA is TGTGCCAGCAGTTTGACAGCCATGAACACTGAAGCTTTCTTT.